This is a list of T cell receptor beta chains from one sample in a study of shared clonotypes between healthy human individuals. The repertoire was sequenced with immunoSEQ multiplex PCR; TCRdb's copy has only in-frame clones and lacks some. This sample has about a million clones, with approximately 77% found just once. Sequenced sample: memory CD4+ T cells from PBMCs. All receptors come from a young man in good health. Some clones in this sample may be carry-over from other donors' samples. CDR3s leave out the opening cysteine and the closing phenylalanine or tryptophan.

TRBJ2-3	TRBV5-4	ASSLKLGHNTDTQY
TRBJ2-3	TRBV7-3	ASSKKGTSGRGSTDTQY
TRBJ2-2	TRBV5-1	ASSLGRGSGTGELF
TRBJ1-5	TRBV19	ASSIPPGNQPQH
TRBJ2-1	TRBV7-9	ASSRLRSEQF
TRBJ1-2	TRBV28	ASQDKSLYGYT
TRBJ1-5	TRBV18	ASSPPGHQPQH
TRBJ2-1	TRBV27	ASSLSVVYEQF
TRBJ2-5	TRBV10-2	ASSEPYRNSQETQY
TRBJ1-2	TRBV28	ASSERQGANGYT
TRBJ1-2	TRBV15	ATSRGGQESYGYT
TRBJ1-2	TRBV6-6	ASSPRGPSYGYT
TRBJ1-2	TRBV30	AWRRSYGYT
TRBJ1-1	TRBV27	ASSLSRSTEAF
TRBJ2-3	TRBV6-6	ASSFPQGGTDTQY
TRBJ1-5	TRBV16	ASSLGTAHQPQH
TRBJ2-3	TRBV10-3	AITAGDRDTQY
TRBJ1-5	TRBV27	ASSLSFLIRQGDQPQH
TRBJ1-2	TRBV5-1	ASSSNQGGAGYT
TRBJ2-5	TRBV11-3	ASSLNPGGAGETQY
TRBJ1-5	TRBV28	ASRWGRDQPQH
TRBJ1-2	TRBV7-9	ASTQMNWDYGYT
TRBJ1-2	TRBV5-4	ASSARDRGSGYT
TRBJ1-1	TRBV6-6	ASSPKHPNTEAF
TRBJ2-3	TRBV28	ASSLPGSDTQY
TRBJ1-2	TRBV6-1	ASTLGDALLDGYT
TRBJ2-1	TRBV2	ASNGRVYNEQF
TRBJ2-3	TRBV7-2	ASSIAGGPGTDTQY
TRBJ1-3	TRBV28	ASSWRPGNTIY
TRBJ2-3	TRBV7-9	ASSPQGGTQY
TRBJ2-7	TRBV6-5	ASKAGASAYEQY
TRBJ1-3	TRBV2	ASSDRTGLGNTIY
TRBJ1-3	TRBV7-2	ASSLLGPGRSGNTIY
TRBJ2-6	TRBV7-2	ASSLVGSSGANVLT
TRBJ1-1	TRBV28	ASLRSSGGEAF
TRBJ1-1	TRBV9	ASSVEGTGLGEAF
TRBJ2-5	TRBV7-3	ASSFGSGTQETQY